This T cell receptor beta chain is from a study of Ad26.COV2.S vaccination and SARS-CoV-2 variants. Study-level results: In TCR breadth and depth analyses, total T cell responses may have been underestimated. After vaccination, substantial breadth of spike-specific CD8+ and CD4+ responses was reported.

Produced via immunoSEQ multiplex PCR; TCRdb's table is partial and in-frame only. Here the sample spans around 370,000 clones, roughly 85% being singletons. About this clone: The antigen is unknown.

Sample treatment: 15 to 20 received Ad26.COV2.S at low or high dose, single or two shots; roughly five received placebo; per-sample allocation not given. After the first vaccine or placebo injection, samples were drawn on day 63. An Ad26 vector was used to express Wuhan-strain SARS-CoV-2 spike as the vaccine. The source of this sequence is a person aged 18-60 years who received the Ad26.COV2.S COVID-19 vaccine or a placebo. This material consisted of peripheral blood, taken in a trial of Ad26.COV2.S vaccine versus placebo.

This CDR3 is CSVTDIAYEQYF. CDR3 bases: TGCAGCGTTACGGACATTGCCTACGAGCAGTACTTC. V gene TRBV29-1 combines with J gene TRBJ2-7; D is perhaps TRBD1 (5 bases). Trimming took 5 bases from V and 2 from J, leaving 10 bases between them. Germline values: CDR1 SQVTM, CDR2 ANQGSEA. The CDR3 contains 12 residues.